This T cell receptor (beta chain) was captured in a study of T cell repertoires in cytomegalovirus infection. Study in general: Public TCR beta signatures were indicative of both CMV infection and a matching HLA type.

Deletions cut 1 base from V and 0 bases from J, with 13 bases between. Germline lookup yields CDR1 SGHVS and CDR2 FNYEAQ. The length of the CDR3 is 17 residues. Via MiXCR, TCRdb re-called the reads, giving one row per CDR3 protein. This sample has around 530,000 distinct CDR3 sequences, with about 26% found just once. The chain employs TRBV7-6 and TRBJ1-5; possible D gene TRBD1, 5 bases. The sequence was obtained from a human donor in good health (CMV status not recorded). Some clones in this sample may be carry-over from other donors' samples. The sequenced sample consisted of PBMCs. As DNA, the CDR3 is TGTGCCAGCAGCTTAGGAGACAGTAGTTATAGCAATCAGCCCCAGCATTTT. Amino acids: CASSLGDSSYSNQPQHF. Combining the CDR3 with reference TRBV7-6 and TRBJ1-5 gives the whole variable domain GAGVSQSPRYKVTKRGQDVALRCDPISGHVSLYWYRQALGQGPEFLTYFNYEAQQDKSGLPNDRFSAERPEGSISTLTIQRTEQRDSAMYRCASSLGDSSYSNQPQHFGDGTRLSIL.